Below are 11 T cell receptor beta chains sequenced from a single sample in a study of blood T cell repertoires in COVID-19. This table comes from immunoSEQ multiplex PCR, and its TCRdb copy is limited to in-frame clones, with some not included. The sample contains approximately 180,000 clones, roughly 89% of which appear only once. Sequencing used PBMCs or T cells enriched from blood (not recorded which). The receptors were sampled from a middle-aged woman with acute COVID-19.

V is TRBV21-1 and J is TRBJ2-1; TRBD2, the table's D call, was not compared with the DNA. TRBV21-1 is given as a pseudogene. The CDR3 consists of 13 residues. DNA of the CDR3: TGTGCCAGGGGGATAGCGGGAGTCCATGAGCAGTTCTTC. Translating gives CARGIAGVHEQFF.

This clone was detected once. The chain couples TRBV2 to TRBJ1-6; perhaps TRBD1 as D (6 bases). Deletions cut 11 bases from V and 3 bases from J, with 11 bases between. The germline CDR1 and CDR2 sequences are SNHLY and FYNNEI. This CDR3 spans 13 amino acids. CDR3 coding DNA: TGTGCCGGTCAGGGGTTCTATAATTCACCCCTCCACTTT. Translated: CAGQGFYNSPLHF.

The chain links TRBV19 to TRBJ1-5, with D hard to call. The germline V and J ends were trimmed by 5 bases and 2 bases, with 10 bases remaining between them. Looked up from germline, CDR1 is LNHDA and CDR2 is SQIVND (reference sequence). The CDR3 has 14 residues. CDR3 loop: CASSPPPGNQPQHF. The CDR3 DNA follows: TGTGCCAGTAGTCCTCCTCCAGGCAATCAGCCCCAGCATTTT.

J is TRBJ2-1 and V is TRBV27, with 13 positions matching TRBD2. CDR1 is MNHEY and CDR2 is SMNVEV in the germline V gene (reference sequence). This CDR3 is 17 amino acids long. V gave up 0 bases and J gave up 10 bases; unmatched junction bases: 9. CDR3 nucleotide sequence: TGTGCCAGCAGTTTATCGGGGACTAGCGGGACCTTCCGGGAGCAGTTCTTC. Its protein product is CASSLSGTSGTFREQFF.

The J gene is TRBJ1-2, the V gene TRBV4-2; D not resolved. CDR1 and CDR2 (germline): LGHNA, YNFKEQ. The CDR3 has 15 amino acids. The V gene lost 0 bases and the J gene lost 4 bases, with 12 bases spanning the gap. The CDR3 spells CASSQEPDYAYGYTF. CDR3 bases: TGTGCCAGCAGCCAAGAACCGGACTACGCCTATGGCTACACCTTC.

The count of this clone is one. The rearrangement links TRBV6-5 to TRBJ2-7; weak D call: TRBD2 (7 bases). Per germline, CDR1 MNHEY and CDR2 SVGAGI. This CDR3 spans 14 amino acids. V lost 6 bases and J lost 2, with 14 bases in between. CDR3 nucleotide sequence: TGTGCCAGCAGGGCGGGAGAGGGGGCCTACGAGCAGTACTTC. Residues: CASRAGEGAYEQYF.

The CDR3, as DNA: TGTGCCAGTAGTCTCGGACTAGCGGGGGGGCTTAATGAGCAGTTCTTC. It is translated as CASSLGLAGGLNEQFF. The rearrangement joins TRBV19 to TRBJ2-1, with TRBD2 matching 15 bases. Germline CDR1 reads LNHDA; CDR2 reads SQIVND (reference sequence). CDR3 length: 16 amino acids. V shed 5 bases and J 7 bases; nucleotides not matched to a gene: 6.

This clone was observed a few times. V gene TRBV3-1 (or the pseudogene TRBV3-2) combines with J gene TRBJ2-2; D is uncertain. Trimming cost V 0 bases and J 6 bases, with 11 bases left between them. The CDR3 covers 15 residues. Germline CDR1 LGHDT, CDR2 YNNKEL (reference sequence). Here the CDR3 reads CASSQDPAYPGELFF. The CDR3, as DNA: TGTGCCAGCAGCCAAGATCCCGCCTACCCCGGGGAGCTGTTTTTT.

This clone was recorded only once. This rearrangement joins TRBV9 to TRBJ2-7; no definite D call. This CDR3 has 15 residues. Trimming pared 0 bases from V and 1 base from J, leaving 11 bases between. The V gene's germline CDR1 is SGDLS and CDR2 YYNGEE. CDR3 residues: CASSVGQAHSYEQYF. As DNA, the CDR3 is TGTGCCAGCAGCGTAGGGCAGGCCCATTCCTACGAGCAGTACTTC.

The V call is TRBV7-2, the J call TRBJ1-2, with 12 nucleotides matching TRBD1. The V segment lost 5 bases and the J segment 7 bases; nucleotides outside the gene matches: 5. Germline CDR1 is SGHTA and CDR2 is FQGNSA. The CDR3 length is 14 residues. CDR3 protein: CASSKGQGAGGYTF. The CDR3 DNA sequence: TGTGCCAGCAGCAAGGGACAGGGGGCAGGTGGCTACACCTTC.

The gene calls are TRBV6-5 and TRBJ1-2, with D possibly TRBD1 on 5 matching bases. The CDR3 is made up of 13 amino acids. Germline assignment: CDR1 MNHEY and CDR2 SVGAGI. V shed 6 bases and J shed 3 bases, with 11 bases lying between them. CDR3 bases: TGTGCCAGCAGCCCCAGGGAGGACTATGGCTACACCTTC. This gives the protein CASSPREDYGYTF.